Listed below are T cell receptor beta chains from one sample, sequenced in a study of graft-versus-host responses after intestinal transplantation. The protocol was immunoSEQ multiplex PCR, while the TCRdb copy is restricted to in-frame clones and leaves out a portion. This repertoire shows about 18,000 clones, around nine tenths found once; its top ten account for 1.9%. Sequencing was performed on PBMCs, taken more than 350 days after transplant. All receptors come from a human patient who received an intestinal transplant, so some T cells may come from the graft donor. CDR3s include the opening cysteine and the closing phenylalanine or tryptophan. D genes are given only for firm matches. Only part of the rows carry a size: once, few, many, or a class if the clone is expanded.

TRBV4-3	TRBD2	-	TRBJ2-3	CASSPGLARAGDTQYF	TGCGCCAGCAGCCCAGGACTAGCGCGCGCCGGAGATACGCAGTATTTT
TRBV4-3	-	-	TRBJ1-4	CASSQRGGGEKLFF	TGCGCCAGCAGCCAAAGAGGGGGAGGTGAAAAACTGTTTTTT
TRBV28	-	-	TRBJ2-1	CASSARRPGLRRNEQFF	TGTGCCAGCAGTGCCCGACGCCCGGGACTTAGGCGCAATGAGCAGTTCTTC
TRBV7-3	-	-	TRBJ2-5	CASSPDPRGLEETQYF	TGTGCCAGCAGCCCCGATCCAAGGGGCCTGGAAGAGACCCAGTACTTC
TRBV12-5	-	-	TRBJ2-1	CASGLGGYNEQFF	TGTGCTAGTGGTTTAGGAGGCTACAATGAGCAGTTCTTC
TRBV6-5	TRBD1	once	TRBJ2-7	CASSSPTGGHYEQYF	TGTGCCAGCAGCTCCCCGACAGGGGGACACTACGAGCAGTACTTC
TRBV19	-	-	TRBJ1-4	CASSPYDSGANEKLFF	TGTGCCAGTAGTCCTTACGACAGCGGGGCTAATGAAAAACTGTTTTTT
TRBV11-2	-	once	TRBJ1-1	CASSLGAVNTEAFF	TGTGCCAGCAGCTTAGGGGCCGTGAACACTGAAGCTTTCTTT
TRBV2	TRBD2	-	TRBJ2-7	CASSEALAGGGGYEQYF	TGTGCCAGCAGTGAAGCGCTAGCGGGGGGCGGTGGCTACGAGCAGTACTTC
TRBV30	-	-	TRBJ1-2	CAWSVLRESYGYTF	TGTGCCTGGAGTGTACTTCGGGAGTCCTATGGCTACACCTTC
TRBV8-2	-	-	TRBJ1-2	CGNNLRITKTYGYTF	TGTGGCAACAACCTGAGGATAACAAAGACCTATGGCTACACCTTC
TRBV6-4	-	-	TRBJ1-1	CASSDRLGWTPKNTEAFF	TGTGCCAGCAGTGACCGACTCGGATGGACTCCTAAGAACACTGAAGCTTTCTTT
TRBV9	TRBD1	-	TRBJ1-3	CASSFRLLGVGTAYGNTIYF	TGTGCCAGCAGCTTTCGACTGCTAGGGGTCGGGACAGCATATGGAAACACCATATATTTT
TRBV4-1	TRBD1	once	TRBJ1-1	CASSQGQGWTEAFF	TGCGCCAGCAGCCAGGGACAGGGTTGGACTGAAGCTTTCTTT
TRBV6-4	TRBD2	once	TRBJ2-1	CASSDGTSGGNEQFF	TGTGCCAGCAGTGACGGGACTAGCGGGGGGAATGAGCAGTTCTTC
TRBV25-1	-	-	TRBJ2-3	CASSEKYGVRSTDTQYF	TGTGCCAGCAGTGAGAAGTATGGGGTGCGGAGCACAGATACGCAGTATTTT
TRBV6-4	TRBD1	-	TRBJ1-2	CASSDRTGAGYTF	TGTGCCAGCAGTGACAGGACAGGGGCTGGCTACACCTTC
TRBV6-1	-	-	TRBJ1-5	CASSPLGLAQPQHF	TGTGCCAGCAGCCCGTTGGGGTTGGCGCAGCCCCAGCATTTT
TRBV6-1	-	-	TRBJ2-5	CASNHRNEETQYF	TGTGCCAGCAATCACAGGAATGAGGAGACCCAGTACTTC
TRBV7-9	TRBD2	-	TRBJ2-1	CASTFTRTSGNLEEQFF	TGTGCCAGCACCTTTACCCGGACTAGCGGGAACCTTGAGGAGCAGTTCTTC
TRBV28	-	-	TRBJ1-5	CASSPDSSFEQPQHF	TGTGCCAGCAGTCCGGACAGCTCGTTCGAGCAGCCCCAGCATTTT
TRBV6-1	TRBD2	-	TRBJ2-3	CASSARLAGADTQYF	TGTGCCAGCAGTGCACGACTAGCGGGAGCAGATACGCAGTATTTT
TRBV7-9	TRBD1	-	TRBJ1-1	CASSLPQGASSGEAFF	TGTGCCAGCAGCTTACCACAGGGGGCTTCGTCTGGTGAAGCTTTCTTT
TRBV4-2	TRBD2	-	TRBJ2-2	CASSQDRFVGLAGNTGELFF	TGTGCCAGCAGCCAAGATAGGTTCGTCGGACTAGCGGGGAACACCGGGGAGCTGTTTTTT
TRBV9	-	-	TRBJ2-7	CASSVGPLGTYEQYF	TGTGCCAGCAGCGTAGGTCCCCTCGGAACCTACGAGCAGTACTTC
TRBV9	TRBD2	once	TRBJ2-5	CASSAGLAVQETQYF	TGTGCCAGCAGCGCAGGGCTAGCGGTCCAAGAGACCCAGTACTTC
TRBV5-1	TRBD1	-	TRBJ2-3	CASSGLGDPRDRVYTDTQYF	TGCGCCAGCAGCGGCTTGGGGGACCCTCGGGACAGGGTATACACAGATACGCAGTATTTT
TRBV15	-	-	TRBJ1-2	CATTGDGIYGYTF	TGTGCCACCACCGGGGACGGAATCTATGGCTACACCTTC
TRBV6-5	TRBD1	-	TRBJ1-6	CASRQGGSNSPLHF	TGTGCCAGCAGGCAAGGGGGCAGCAATTCACCCCTCCACTTT
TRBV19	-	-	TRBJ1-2	CASTHPPTGRPEEGYTF	TGTGCCAGTACTCATCCCCCCACAGGGAGACCCGAGGAGGGCTACACCTTC
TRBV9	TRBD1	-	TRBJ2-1	CAAGGNGICGRNEQFF	TGTGCCGCAGGGGGTAACGGCATCTGTGGCCGGAATGAGCAGTTCTTC
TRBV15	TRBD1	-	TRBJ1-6	CATSRGDRGGSPLHF	TGTGCCACCAGCAGAGGGGACAGGGGGGGTTCACCCCTCCACTTT
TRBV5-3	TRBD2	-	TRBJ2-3	CARSLAGTSGRESTDTQYF	TGTGCCAGAAGCTTGGCCGGGACTAGCGGGAGGGAAAGCACAGATACGCAGTATTTT
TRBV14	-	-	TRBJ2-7	CASSFYPSYEQYF	TGTGCCAGCAGCTTTTACCCTTCCTACGAGCAGTACTTC
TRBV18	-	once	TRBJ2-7	CASSAGAYEQYF	TGTGCCAGCTCAGCAGGGGCCTACGAGCAGTACTTC
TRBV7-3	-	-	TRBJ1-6	CASSPDGRSPLHF	TGTGCCAGCAGCCCCGATGGTCGATCACCCCTCCACTTT
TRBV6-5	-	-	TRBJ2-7	CASSYSKAGYPYEQYF	TGTGCCAGCAGTTACTCCAAAGCCGGCTATCCCTACGAGCAGTACTTC
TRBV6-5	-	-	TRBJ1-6	CASHDGVSPLHF	TGTGCCAGCCATGATGGAGTATCACCCCTCCACTTT
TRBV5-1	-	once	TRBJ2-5	CASHDPARETQYF	TGCGCCAGCCACGACCCCGCCCGAGAGACCCAGTACTTC
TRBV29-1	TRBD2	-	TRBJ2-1	CSVEGRGGHEQFF	TGCAGCGTTGAAGGGCGGGGGGGGCATGAGCAGTTCTTC
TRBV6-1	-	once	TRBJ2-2	CASSELGIIGELFF	TGTGCCAGCAGTGAGCTGGGGATTATCGGGGAGCTGTTTTTT
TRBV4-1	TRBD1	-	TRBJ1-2	CASSLRSVAAGGGHTF	TGCGCCAGCAGCCTAAGGTCCGTAGCGGCAGGGGGAGGCCACACCTTC
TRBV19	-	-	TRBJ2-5	CASSLNRQETQYF	TGTGCCAGTAGTTTAAACAGACAAGAGACCCAGTACTTC
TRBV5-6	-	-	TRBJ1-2	CASSLGQPLSGYTF	TGTGCCAGCAGCTTGGGACAGCCCCTCTCTGGCTACACCTTC
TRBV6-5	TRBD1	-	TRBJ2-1	CASEDRVSYNEQFF	TGTGCCAGCGAGGACAGGGTAAGCTACAATGAGCAGTTCTTC
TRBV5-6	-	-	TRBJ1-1	CASSFLYTEAFF	TGTGCCAGCAGCTTCTTATACACTGAAGCTTTCTTT
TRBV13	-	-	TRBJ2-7	CASSLRTSPYEQYF	TGTGCCAGCAGCTTGAGAACAAGCCCCTACGAGCAGTACTTC
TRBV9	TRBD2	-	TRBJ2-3	CASSVGLAGGDTQYF	TGTGCCAGCAGCGTAGGACTAGCGGGAGGGGATACGCAGTATTTT
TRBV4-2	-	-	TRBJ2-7	CASSQEGPASYEQYF	TGTGCCAGCAGCCAAGAAGGACCGGCTAGTTACGAGCAGTACTTC
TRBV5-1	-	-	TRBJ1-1	CASSPFGNTEAFF	TGCGCCAGCAGTCCCTTTGGGAACACTGAAGCTTTCTTT
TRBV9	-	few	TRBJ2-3	CASSVRRAPHTDSTDTQYF	TGTGCCAGCAGCGTAAGGAGGGCCCCCCACACAGACAGCACAGATACGCAGTATTTT
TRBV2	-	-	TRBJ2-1	CASSGRPSGEQFF	TGTGCCAGCAGCGGAAGGCCTTCGGGTGAGCAGTTCTTC
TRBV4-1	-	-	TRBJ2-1	CASSQVYPVADNEQFF	TGCGCCAGCAGCCAAGTTTATCCGGTCGCGGACAATGAGCAGTTCTTC
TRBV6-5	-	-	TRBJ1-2	CASSATEAYGYTF	TGTGCCAGCAGTGCGACAGAGGCCTATGGCTACACCTTC
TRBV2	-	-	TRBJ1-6	CASSERGDSPLHF	TGTGCCAGCAGTGAAAGGGGAGATTCACCCCTCCACTTT
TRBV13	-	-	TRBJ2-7	CASSSYRVGSYEQYF	TGTGCCAGCAGCTCATACAGGGTGGGGAGCTACGAGCAGTACTTC
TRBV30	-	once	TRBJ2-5	CAWSRFQETQYF	TGTGCCTGGAGTCGATTTCAAGAGACCCAGTACTTC
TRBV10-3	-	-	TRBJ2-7	CAISDRVSYEQYF	TGTGCCATCAGTGATAGGGTTTCCTACGAGCAGTACTTC
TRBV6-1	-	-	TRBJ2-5	CASSENRVSETQYF	TGTGCCAGCAGTGAAAACAGGGTCTCAGAGACCCAGTACTTC